This paragraph covers one T cell receptor (beta chain) sequence. The authors' processing: Reference gene primers were amplified, and this amplification served to estimate nucleated cell counts. Sequencing was performed with immunoSEQ multiplex PCR; in TCRdb, only in-frame clones are kept and a portion is missing. V and J calls and clone size are those listed in that table; D and trimming were worked out from the DNA. This table has some 190,000 clones, 70% to 90% appearing once. This sample was included in a study of blood T cell repertoires in COVID-19. Study-wide context: The United States, Italy and Spain provided the acute and convalescent COVID-19 samples. T cells, B-cell-depleted T cells, or PBMCs supplied cDNA or gDNA.

The V gene's germline CDR1 is KGHDR and CDR2 SFDVKD. V lost 3 bases to trimming and J lost 2 bases; unmatched junction nucleotides: 2. CDR3 length equals 16 residues. The chain combines TRBV24-1 with TRBJ2-2, with TRBD2 identical over 10 bases. The receptor's source is a human donor with active or convalescent COVID-19. The donor label of this sample is uncertain. Sequenced material: peripheral blood. CDR3 DNA: TGTGCCACCAGTGATCTAGCGGGGGACAACACCGGGGAGCTGTTTTTT. Residues: CATSDLAGDNTGELFF.